This TCR beta chain was recovered during a study of CD4 T cell repertoires and nickel (TCRdb year 2020). This clonotype appeared a single time. Its binding antigen is unknown. The input lacks base qualities; no much larger clone sits a single base away. One read gives only weak evidence. Deletion took 5 bases off V and 0 bases off J, with a span of 14 bases between the germline ends. Including cysteine and phenylalanine, the CDR3 has 16 amino acids. CDR3 DNA only is kept here, 48 bases in frame from base 1. Via the germline V gene, CDR1 is MGHRA and CDR2 YSYEKL. The library relied on RT-PCR. For sequencing, an Illumina MiSeq was employed. TCRdb cleaned the public reads at Q25 with fastp, built clones with MiXCR and kept in-frame beta chains. A single entry per CDR3 protein holds the most common genes and DNA from its merged rows. The sample has roughly 270 distinct CDR3 sequences on record, 55% to 70% of them singletons. The ten largest make up under 14% of the sample.

Source material: CD4+ T cells from blood, not recorded whether cultured. The V gene is TRBV4-1 and the J gene is TRBJ1-3; TRBD1 is a weak D gene call, 5 bases matching. The TCR comes from a human donor in a nickel allergy study, with or without nickel allergy (not recorded which). It is not recorded whether this sample comes from one donor or several. CDR3 protein: CASSLGPYSSGNTIYF. The DNA sequence follows: TGCGCCAGCAGCTTGGGGCCTTATAGCTCTGGAAACACCATATATTTT.